The rows below give T cell receptor beta chains drawn from one sample of a study of shared clonotypes between healthy human individuals. The method was immunoSEQ multiplex PCR; TCRdb's version includes in-frame clones alone and lacks a portion of them. The table lists 2 million to 2.5 million clones, roughly 92% of them singletons. Sequenced input: naive CD4+ T cells from PBMCs. Every receptor here comes from a man younger than 30 in good health. Some clones in this sample may be carry-over from other donors' samples. Both conserved end residues are part of each CDR3. The order of the fields is V gene, clone size, J gene, D gene, CDR3 protein, CDR3 DNA. A D gene is named only where the DNA matches it firmly. Size values are once, few and many counts, or a class for expanded clones, and some rows have none.

v_call: TRBV10-3
clone_size: .
j_call: TRBJ2-3
d_call: .
cdr3_aa: CAISGSRTTTDTQYF
cdr3_nt: TGTGCCATCAGCGGCTCGCGGACGACCACAGATACGCAGTATTTT

v_call: TRBV10-3
clone_size: .
j_call: TRBJ2-1
d_call: .
cdr3_aa: CAISARRDDNEQFF
cdr3_nt: TGTGCCATCAGTGCTCGTCGGGACGACAATGAGCAGTTCTTC

v_call: TRBV19
clone_size: .
j_call: TRBJ2-5
d_call: TRBD2
cdr3_aa: CASSISRERKTQYF
cdr3_nt: TGTGCCAGTAGTATCTCGCGGGAGAGAAAGACCCAGTACTTC

v_call: TRBV29-1
clone_size: .
j_call: TRBJ2-5
d_call: TRBD1
cdr3_aa: CSVRDRGVQETQYF
cdr3_nt: TGCAGCGTGCGGGACAGGGGGGTCCAAGAGACCCAGTACTTC

v_call: TRBV7-2
clone_size: few
j_call: TRBJ1-1
d_call: .
cdr3_aa: CASSPGTANTEAFF
cdr3_nt: TGTGCCAGCAGCCCAGGGACGGCGAACACTGAAGCTTTCTTT

v_call: TRBV6-5
clone_size: .
j_call: TRBJ1-3
d_call: .
cdr3_aa: CASSYSSRPGNTIYF
cdr3_nt: TGTGCCAGCAGTTACTCGTCCCGGCCTGGAAACACCATATATTTT

v_call: TRBV5-4
clone_size: .
j_call: TRBJ2-5
d_call: .
cdr3_aa: CASSPTPQETQYF
cdr3_nt: TGTGCCAGCAGTCCGACACCCCAAGAGACCCAGTACTTC

v_call: TRBV6-1
clone_size: .
j_call: TRBJ2-7
d_call: .
cdr3_aa: CASTDEGHSYEQYF
cdr3_nt: TGTGCCAGCACCGATGAAGGACACTCCTACGAGCAGTACTTC

v_call: TRBV28
clone_size: .
j_call: TRBJ1-1
d_call: TRBD1
cdr3_aa: CASSPDRGEVRTEAFF
cdr3_nt: TGTGCCAGCAGCCCGGACAGGGGTGAAGTGAGGACTGAAGCTTTCTTT

v_call: TRBV7-3
clone_size: .
j_call: TRBJ2-3
d_call: TRBD2
cdr3_aa: CASSLGTSGDTQYF
cdr3_nt: TGTGCCAGCAGCTTGGGGACTAGCGGGGACACGCAGTATTTT

v_call: TRBV5-1
clone_size: .
j_call: TRBJ1-1
d_call: .
cdr3_aa: CASSKVNRDTEAFF
cdr3_nt: TGCGCCAGCAGCAAGGTAAACAGGGACACTGAAGCTTTCTTT

v_call: TRBV10-3
clone_size: .
j_call: TRBJ2-2
d_call: .
cdr3_aa: CAIRGGGELFF
cdr3_nt: TGTGCCATCAGGGGAGGCGGGGAGCTGTTTTTT

v_call: TRBV5-1
clone_size: .
j_call: TRBJ2-7
d_call: TRBD1
cdr3_aa: CASSKDPGQGDEQYF
cdr3_nt: TGCGCCAGCAGCAAGGATCCGGGACAGGGCGACGAGCAGTACTTC

v_call: TRBV14
clone_size: .
j_call: TRBJ2-3
d_call: TRBD2
cdr3_aa: CASSATSGRPTDTQYF
cdr3_nt: TGTGCCAGCAGCGCAACTAGCGGGAGGCCCACAGATACGCAGTATTTT

v_call: TRBV29-1
clone_size: .
j_call: TRBJ2-3
d_call: .
cdr3_aa: CSVEEGSNTQYF
cdr3_nt: TGCAGCGTTGAAGAGGGATCCAATACGCAGTATTTT

v_call: TRBV11-2
clone_size: once
j_call: TRBJ2-3
d_call: TRBD2
cdr3_aa: CASSPLAGGFTDTQYF
cdr3_nt: TGTGCCAGCAGCCCACTAGCGGGAGGGTTCACAGATACGCAGTATTTT

v_call: TRBV7-9
clone_size: .
j_call: TRBJ2-7
d_call: TRBD1
cdr3_aa: CASSLLRGTGGHEQYF
cdr3_nt: TGTGCCAGCAGCCTCCTTAGAGGGACAGGGGGCCACGAGCAGTACTTC

v_call: TRBV7-8
clone_size: .
j_call: TRBJ2-5
d_call: .
cdr3_aa: CASSNGHGQYF
cdr3_nt: TGTGCCAGCAGCAACGGACACGGCCAGTACTTC

v_call: TRBV18
clone_size: .
j_call: TRBJ2-2
d_call: .
cdr3_aa: CASSPPGAGYTGELFF
cdr3_nt: TGTGCCAGCTCACCACCAGGGGCAGGGTACACCGGGGAGCTGTTTTTT

v_call: TRBV7-3
clone_size: once
j_call: TRBJ1-1
d_call: TRBD1
cdr3_aa: CASSLIGQGNTEAFF
cdr3_nt: TGTGCCAGCAGCTTAATCGGACAGGGGAACACTGAAGCTTTCTTT

v_call: TRBV18
clone_size: .
j_call: TRBJ1-1
d_call: .
cdr3_aa: CASSPPGGARDTEAFF
cdr3_nt: TGTGCCAGCTCACCACCGGGGGGGGCTCGTGACACTGAAGCTTTCTTT

v_call: TRBV7-9
clone_size: .
j_call: TRBJ2-7
d_call: .
cdr3_aa: CASSLGGQPLFGQYF
cdr3_nt: TGTGCCAGCAGCTTAGGCGGACAGCCCCTATTTGGGCAGTACTTC

v_call: TRBV6-5
clone_size: .
j_call: TRBJ2-2
d_call: TRBD2
cdr3_aa: CASSFKREGQDGELFF
cdr3_nt: TGTGCCAGCAGTTTTAAGCGGGAGGGCCAGGACGGGGAGCTGTTTTTT

v_call: TRBV7-3
clone_size: .
j_call: TRBJ2-3
d_call: .
cdr3_aa: CASSLLGRVADTQYF
cdr3_nt: TGTGCCAGCAGCTTATTGGGCCGGGTGGCAGATACGCAGTATTTT

v_call: TRBV4-1
clone_size: .
j_call: TRBJ2-4
d_call: .
cdr3_aa: CASSNRRVAKNIQYF
cdr3_nt: TGCGCCAGCAGCAACCGCAGGGTAGCCAAAAACATTCAGTACTTC

v_call: TRBV2
clone_size: .
j_call: TRBJ1-2
d_call: .
cdr3_aa: CASTRRGGFRGYTF
cdr3_nt: TGTGCCAGCACGAGAAGAGGGGGTTTCCGGGGCTACACCTTC

v_call: TRBV7-2
clone_size: .
j_call: TRBJ1-5
d_call: .
cdr3_aa: CASSLVQGNNQPQHF
cdr3_nt: TGTGCCAGCAGCTTAGTCCAGGGGAATAATCAGCCCCAGCATTTT

v_call: TRBV4-1
clone_size: .
j_call: TRBJ2-5
d_call: .
cdr3_aa: CASSQLQETQYF
cdr3_nt: TGCGCCAGCAGCCAACTCCAAGAGACCCAGTACTTC

v_call: TRBV5-1
clone_size: .
j_call: TRBJ2-1
d_call: TRBD2
cdr3_aa: CASSLVSSGPYIEQFF
cdr3_nt: TGCGCCAGCAGCTTGGTTTCTAGCGGGCCTTACATTGAGCAGTTCTTC

v_call: TRBV10-3
clone_size: once
j_call: TRBJ2-7
d_call: TRBD2
cdr3_aa: CAISDITSGSPEQYF
cdr3_nt: TGTGCCATCAGTGATATAACTAGCGGGAGTCCCGAGCAGTACTTC

v_call: TRBV11-2
clone_size: once
j_call: TRBJ2-1
d_call: .
cdr3_aa: CASSINPLGEQFF
cdr3_nt: TGTGCCAGCAGCATAAACCCTTTAGGTGAGCAGTTCTTC

v_call: TRBV18
clone_size: .
j_call: TRBJ2-7
d_call: .
cdr3_aa: CASSRTSTYEQYF
cdr3_nt: TGTGCCAGCTCCCGAACATCGACCTACGAGCAGTACTTC

v_call: TRBV2
clone_size: .
j_call: TRBJ1-1
d_call: .
cdr3_aa: CASSATLGGTEAFF
cdr3_nt: TGTGCCAGCAGTGCGACCCTAGGGGGCACTGAAGCTTTCTTT

v_call: TRBV7-8
clone_size: .
j_call: TRBJ1-3
d_call: .
cdr3_aa: CASSLSEGNTIYF
cdr3_nt: TGTGCCAGCAGCTTATCGGAGGGAAACACCATATATTTT

v_call: TRBV30
clone_size: .
j_call: TRBJ1-5
d_call: .
cdr3_aa: CAWSNGPGQPQHF
cdr3_nt: TGTGCCTGGAGTAACGGACCCGGTCAGCCCCAGCATTTT

v_call: TRBV5-6
clone_size: .
j_call: TRBJ1-1
d_call: .
cdr3_aa: CASSLDKGSDTEAFF
cdr3_nt: TGTGCCAGCAGCTTGGATAAAGGGTCGGACACTGAAGCTTTCTTT

v_call: TRBV6-1
clone_size: .
j_call: TRBJ1-2
d_call: TRBD1
cdr3_aa: CASLNTGGANGYTF
cdr3_nt: TGTGCCAGCCTTAACACAGGGGGCGCGAATGGCTACACCTTC

v_call: TRBV5-1
clone_size: .
j_call: TRBJ2-7
d_call: .
cdr3_aa: CASSLGVTYTEEQYF
cdr3_nt: TGCGCCAGCAGCTTGGGAGTGACATATACAGAAGAGCAGTACTTC

v_call: TRBV13
clone_size: .
j_call: TRBJ2-1
d_call: .
cdr3_aa: CASSFPQTRGSYNEQFF
cdr3_nt: TGTGCCAGCAGCTTCCCCCAGACTAGAGGGTCCTACAATGAGCAGTTCTTC

v_call: TRBV14
clone_size: .
j_call: TRBJ1-4
d_call: .
cdr3_aa: CASSPIKGGRGEKLFF
cdr3_nt: TGTGCCAGCAGCCCCATAAAGGGAGGCCGGGGAGAAAAACTGTTTTTT

v_call: TRBV7-3
clone_size: .
j_call: TRBJ2-7
d_call: TRBD2
cdr3_aa: CASSLTATSGYEQYF
cdr3_nt: TGTGCCAGCAGCTTAACCGCGACTAGCGGATACGAGCAGTACTTC

v_call: TRBV28
clone_size: .
j_call: TRBJ1-2
d_call: .
cdr3_aa: CASSGSYGYTF
cdr3_nt: TGTGCCAGCAGCGGAAGTTATGGCTACACCTTC

v_call: TRBV28
clone_size: .
j_call: TRBJ1-3
d_call: .
cdr3_aa: CASKALPGNTIYF
cdr3_nt: TGTGCCAGCAAGGCCCTCCCTGGAAACACCATATATTTT

v_call: TRBV14
clone_size: .
j_call: TRBJ2-3
d_call: TRBD2
cdr3_aa: CASSRRRTSGIQYTDTQYF
cdr3_nt: TGTGCCAGCAGCCGCCGACGGACTAGCGGGATCCAATACACAGATACGCAGTATTTT

v_call: TRBV6-6
clone_size: .
j_call: TRBJ2-3
d_call: .
cdr3_aa: CASRIGDTQYF
cdr3_nt: TGTGCCAGCAGGATCGGGGATACGCAGTATTTT

v_call: TRBV5-1
clone_size: .
j_call: TRBJ1-1
d_call: .
cdr3_aa: CASSFGEPGAEAFF
cdr3_nt: TGCGCCAGCAGCTTTGGGGAGCCCGGCGCTGAAGCTTTCTTT

v_call: TRBV18
clone_size: .
j_call: TRBJ2-2
d_call: .
cdr3_aa: CASSPRLIGDTGELFF
cdr3_nt: TGTGCCAGCTCACCACGCCTAATAGGGGACACCGGGGAGCTGTTTTTT

v_call: TRBV27
clone_size: .
j_call: TRBJ1-2
d_call: TRBD1
cdr3_aa: CASSFSPGQGRDYGYTF
cdr3_nt: TGTGCCAGCAGTTTCTCACCCGGACAGGGACGAGACTATGGCTACACCTTC

v_call: TRBV6-1
clone_size: .
j_call: TRBJ1-5
d_call: .
cdr3_aa: CASSAPSNSNQPQHF
cdr3_nt: TGTGCCAGCAGTGCTCCCAGCAATAGCAATCAGCCCCAGCATTTT

v_call: TRBV6-5
clone_size: .
j_call: TRBJ2-5
d_call: .
cdr3_aa: CASSYPGRGGTQYF
cdr3_nt: TGTGCCAGCAGTTACCCCGGGAGAGGTGGGACCCAGTACTTC

v_call: TRBV28
clone_size: .
j_call: TRBJ1-4
d_call: .
cdr3_aa: CATGAATNEKLFF
cdr3_nt: TGTGCCACTGGGGCCGCAACTAATGAAAAACTGTTTTTT

v_call: TRBV7-9
clone_size: .
j_call: TRBJ2-5
d_call: .
cdr3_aa: CASSLGARAEVETQYF
cdr3_nt: TGTGCCAGCAGCTTAGGGGCACGGGCTGAGGTGGAGACCCAGTACTTC

v_call: TRBV4-1
clone_size: .
j_call: TRBJ2-3
d_call: .
cdr3_aa: CASSQEGTKIGTDTQYF
cdr3_nt: TGCGCCAGCAGCCAAGAGGGGACCAAGATAGGGACAGATACGCAGTATTTT

v_call: TRBV5-1
clone_size: .
j_call: TRBJ2-1
d_call: .
cdr3_aa: CASNPPQGDEQFF
cdr3_nt: TGCGCCAGCAACCCTCCACAGGGAGATGAGCAGTTCTTC

v_call: TRBV30
clone_size: .
j_call: TRBJ2-1
d_call: .
cdr3_aa: CAWSPGVREQFF
cdr3_nt: TGTGCCTGGAGTCCAGGGGTGCGGGAGCAGTTCTTC

v_call: TRBV4-3
clone_size: .
j_call: TRBJ2-1
d_call: .
cdr3_aa: CASSQDGVEQFF
cdr3_nt: TGCGCCAGCAGCCAAGATGGAGTTGAGCAGTTCTTC

v_call: TRBV15
clone_size: once
j_call: TRBJ1-1
d_call: .
cdr3_aa: CATSRTPRARGEAFF
cdr3_nt: TGTGCCACCAGCAGAACCCCGCGGGCGCGGGGTGAAGCTTTCTTT

v_call: TRBV9
clone_size: .
j_call: TRBJ2-7
d_call: TRBD1
cdr3_aa: CASSPTRTGAKQYF
cdr3_nt: TGTGCCAGCAGCCCTACCCGGACAGGGGCGAAGCAGTACTTC

v_call: TRBV27
clone_size: once
j_call: TRBJ1-1
d_call: TRBD1
cdr3_aa: CASSLDRGTEAFF
cdr3_nt: TGTGCCAGCAGTTTGGACAGGGGCACTGAAGCTTTCTTT